What follows are 18 T cell receptor beta chains derived from one specimen sequenced in a study of cytomegalovirus exposure and HLA in healthy donors. PCR used 60 Vbeta primers and 13 Jbeta primers. Assay: immunoSEQ multiplex PCR; the TCRdb copy retains only in-frame clones and omits some. The data show 110,000 to 150,000 clones, with roughly 70% seen just once and 4% to 5.5% held by the top ten. Sample: PBMCs. The receptors originated from a man between 60 and 75 years old in good health and CMV-seronegative.

The V and J genes are TRBV5-1 and TRBJ1-1; D gene unclear. This CDR3 is built from 15 residues. The germline gives CDR1 SGHRS, CDR2 YFSETQ. Trimming took 4 bases from V and 5 from J, leaving 18 bases between them. CDR3 protein: CASSLGIALGTEAFF. In nucleotides, the CDR3 is TGCGCCAGCAGCCTGGGGATCGCTCTCGGGACTGAAGCTTTCTTT.

This sequence joins TRBV18 and TRBJ2-1, with 8 bases fitting TRBD2. The V segment lost 3 bases and the J segment 8 bases; nucleotides outside the gene matches: 12. This CDR3 region has 16 residues. CDR1 and CDR2 from the germline V gene are KGHSH and LQKENI. The CDR3, as DNA: TGTGCCAGCTCACCCGTCCAGCGGGAGATCAACCATGAGCAGTTCTTC. The encoded protein is CASSPVQREINHEQFF.

There are a few counts of this clone. This chain joins TRBV6-5 and TRBJ1-6; 9 nucleotides align to TRBD1. In germline, CDR1 is MNHEY, CDR2 SVGAGI. This CDR3 region has 14 residues. Trimming removed 6 bases from V and 8 bases from J; junction bases left unmatched: 5. In DNA form, the CDR3 reads TGTGCCAGCAGCCGACAGGGGGGGGATTCACCCCTCCACTTT. Protein product: CASSRQGGDSPLHF.

This chain joins TRBV19 and TRBJ2-5; the D gene is possibly TRBD1 (6 bases). The CDR3 consists of 15 residues. Germline V lookup: CDR1 LNHDA, CDR2 SQIVND (reference sequence). Trimming took 4 bases from V and 7 from J, leaving 19 bases between them. CDR3 loop: CASSTQRQGSSTQYF. For the CDR3, the DNA is TGTGCCAGTAGTACCCAAAGGCAGGGGTCGTCGACCCAGTACTTC. Together with reference TRBV19 and TRBJ2-5, the CDR3 gives the full variable domain: DGGITQSPKYLFRKEGQNVTLSCEQNLNHDAMYWYRQDPGQGLRLIYYSQIVNDFQKGDIAEGYSVSREKKESFPLTVTSAQKNPTAFYLCASSTQRQGSSTQYFGPGTRLLVL.

V and J are TRBV7-6 and TRBJ2-1, with D perhaps TRBD2 (5 bases). Germline CDR1 SGHVS, CDR2 FNYEAQ. CDR3 length: 14 residues. Trimming removed 5 bases from V and 6 bases from J, with 14 bases in between. The CDR3: CASSIPEGRNEQFF. The CDR3 bases are TGTGCCAGCAGCATCCCAGAGGGCCGCAATGAGCAGTTCTTC.

The chain employs TRBV19 and TRBJ2-3, with TRBD2 as a possible D gene (5 bases). V lost 7 bases, J lost 4 bases, and 15 bases lay in between. CDR1 LNHDA and CDR2 SQIVND come from the germline V gene (reference sequence). This CDR3 comprises 14 residues. CDR3 residues: CASTARGFADTQYF. The CDR3 DNA reads as TGTGCCAGTACGGCCCGGGGTTTCGCAGATACGCAGTATTTT.

The table lists this clone with a few counts. The J gene is TRBJ2-3, the V gene TRBV6-5; D uncertain. The germline V gene encodes CDR1 MNHEY and CDR2 SVGAGI. The V end was cut by 2 bases, the J end by 1 base, with 4 bases between. The CDR3 is made up of 13 amino acids. The CDR3 sequence: CASSYQGTDTQYF. The CDR3 DNA reads as TGTGCCAGCAGTTACCAGGGCACAGATACGCAGTATTTT.

The V gene is TRBV27, the J gene TRBJ1-3; the match to TRBD1 covers 8 bases. V dropped 10 bases and J dropped 5; count of bases not matched to a gene: 7. The CDR3 covers 13 residues. Germline V gene data show CDR1 as MNHEY and CDR2 as SMNVEV (reference sequence). The CDR3 DNA follows: TGTGCCATCCCAGGACAGGGTAGAAACACCATATATTTT. Translating gives CAIPGQGRNTIYF.

The chain uses TRBV2 and TRBJ1-1, with D uncertain. The V gene lost 5 bases and the J gene lost 1 base, with 8 bases spanning the gap. Germline V gene data show CDR1 as SNHLY and CDR2 as FYNNEI. The CDR3 covers 13 residues. The CDR3 protein is CASSPQENTEAFF. The CDR3 DNA reads TGTGCCAGCAGTCCCCAGGAGAACACTGAAGCTTTCTTT.

This clone occurred once. This chain uses TRBV9 with TRBJ2-2, with TRBD1 matching 7 bases. Unmatched junction bases numbered 12, after V lost 6 bases and J lost 7 bases. CDR3 length equals 15 residues. CDR1 and CDR2 from the germline V gene are SGDLS and YYNGEE. The CDR3 DNA follows: TGTGCCAGCACCCGATCCGACAGGGCAAACGGGGAGCTGTTTTTT. It translates to CASTRSDRANGELFF.

The rearrangement links TRBV6-1 to TRBJ1-5; no definite D call. Per the germline V gene, CDR1 is MNHNS and CDR2 is SASEGT. The CDR3 spans 14 residues. The V end was cut by 7 bases, the J end by 5 bases, with 15 bases between. CDR3 sequence: CASTRRRGDQPQHF. CDR3 sequence (DNA): TGTGCCAGCACCCGACGGCGGGGAGATCAGCCCCAGCATTTT.

The rearrangement uses TRBV7-3 and TRBJ2-3; 9 positions agree with TRBD2. The CDR3 contains 16 residues. The germline V gene has CDR1 SGHTA and CDR2 FQGTGA. Trimming took 5 bases from V and 4 from J; bases not matched to a gene: 10. As DNA, the CDR3 is TGTGCCAGCAGCCTATGGCCTAGCGGGGCCGCAGATACGCAGTATTTT. Its translation: CASSLWPSGAADTQYF.

The V call is TRBV28, the J call TRBJ2-7, with 10 bases that match TRBD1. The germline CDR1 and CDR2 sequences are MDHEN and SYDVKM. The CDR3 sequence is 13 residues long. The V segment lost 5 bases and the J segment 7 bases; nucleotides outside the gene matches: 5. Here the CDR3 reads CASSGTGETEQYF. The CDR3 nucleotides are TGTGCCAGCAGTGGGACAGGGGAGACGGAGCAGTACTTC.

The rearrangement links TRBV7-2 to TRBJ2-1; TRBD2 might be the D (5 bases). This CDR3 region has 15 residues. With 0 bases removed from V and 3 bases from J, the gap between germline ends came to 9 bases. Germline assignment: CDR1 SGHTA and CDR2 FQGNSA. CDR3 in amino acids: CASSLAHTSYNEQFF. Written as DNA, the CDR3 is TGTGCCAGCAGCTTAGCGCATACTAGCTACAATGAGCAGTTCTTC. Looking up the rest from reference TRBV7-2 and TRBJ2-1 gives the full variable domain: GAGVSQSPSNKVTEKGKDVELRCDPISGHTALYWYRQSLGQGLEFLIYFQGNSAPDKSGLPSDRFSAERTGGSVSTLTIQRTQQEDSAVYLCASSLAHTSYNEQFFGPGTRLTVL.

The chain employs TRBV5-1 and TRBJ2-3; 7 nucleotides agree with TRBD1. V lost 4 bases, J lost 10 bases, and 12 bases stayed unmatched. The CDR3 is made up of 14 amino acids. CDR1 and CDR2 (germline): SGHRS, YFSETQ. CDR3 sequence reads: CASSPERGRIAQYF. As DNA, the CDR3 is TGCGCCAGCAGCCCGGAGAGGGGGCGCATCGCGCAGTATTTT.

In this sample, this clone turned up once. The genes are TRBV28 and TRBJ1-1, with TRBD1 as a possible D gene (6 bases). Between the trimmed V and J ends, which lost 5 bases and 3 bases, there was a span of 22 bases. Germline assignment: CDR1 MDHEN and CDR2 SYDVKM. The CDR3 is 17 residues long. The CDR3 loop is CASSPSGRGAIDTEAFF. The CDR3 DNA reads as TGTGCCAGCAGTCCATCTGGGCGGGGGGCTATAGACACTGAAGCTTTCTTT.

The CDR3 bases are TGTGCCAGCAGCTTACCGGGACTAGGGTTATACGAGCAGTACTTC. It codes for CASSLPGLGLYEQYF. The genes are TRBV7-9 and TRBJ2-7, with 8 bases lining up with TRBD2. Germline loops: CDR1 SEHNR, CDR2 FQNEAQ (reference sequence). The CDR3 contains 15 residues. With 2 bases clipped from V and 4 bases from J, the junction kept 7 bases outside the gene matches.

V is TRBV5-6 and J is TRBJ2-2, with 13 bases that match TRBD2. This CDR3 comprises 18 residues. Germline values: CDR1 SGHDT, CDR2 YYEEEE. Trimming took 0 bases from V and 0 from J; bases not matched to a gene: 2. CDR3 in amino acids: CASSLGLAGGANTGELFF. CDR3 nucleotide sequence: TGTGCCAGCAGCTTGGGACTAGCGGGAGGTGCGAACACCGGGGAGCTGTTTTTT. Looking up the rest from reference TRBV5-6 and TRBJ2-2 gives the full variable domain: DAGVTQSPTHLIKTRGQQVTLRCSPKSGHDTVSWYQQALGQGPQFIFQYYEEEERQRGNFPDRFSGHQFPNYSSELNVNALLLGDSALYLCASSLGLAGGANTGELFFGEGSRLTVL.